This record covers a single TCR beta chain. Method: immunoSEQ multiplex PCR; TCRdb's copy keeps in-frame clones and lacks some. The profile covers some 74,000 clones, with over 80% appearing a single time and under 3% taken by the ten largest. The sample comes from a study of T cell changes during pregnancy in multiple sclerosis. Sequenced material: peripheral blood, taken before pregnancy. The clonotype comes from a female donor with multiple sclerosis, enrolled in a pregnancy study.

The CDR3 here is CASRSRDRARGNTIYF. CDR3 sequence (DNA): TGTGCCAGCAGATCCCGGGACAGGGCGCGCGGAAACACCATATATTTT. The chain joins TRBV7-9 to TRBJ1-3; TRBD1 matches at 9 bases. Germline values: CDR1 SEHNR, CDR2 FQNEAQ (reference sequence). There are 16 residues in the CDR3. The V and J ends lost 6 bases and 4 bases, in that order; junction bases with no gene match: 10. Drawing the rest from reference TRBV7-9 and TRBJ1-3, the complete variable domain is DTGVSQNPRHKITKRGQNVTFRCDPISEHNRLYWYRQTLGQGPEFLTYFQNEAQLEKSRLLSDRFSAERPKGSFSTLEIQRTEQGDSAMYLCASRSRDRARGNTIYFGEGSWLTVV.